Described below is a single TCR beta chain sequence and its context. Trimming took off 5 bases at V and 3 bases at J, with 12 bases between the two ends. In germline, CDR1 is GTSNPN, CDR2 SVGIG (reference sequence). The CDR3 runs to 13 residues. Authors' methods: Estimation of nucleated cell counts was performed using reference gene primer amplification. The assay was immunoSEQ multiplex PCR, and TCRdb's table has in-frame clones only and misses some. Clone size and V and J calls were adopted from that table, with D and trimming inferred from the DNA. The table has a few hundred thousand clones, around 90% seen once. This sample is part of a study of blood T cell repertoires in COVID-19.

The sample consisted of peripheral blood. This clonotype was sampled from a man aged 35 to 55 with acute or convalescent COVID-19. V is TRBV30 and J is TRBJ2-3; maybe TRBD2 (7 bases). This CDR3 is CAWGRGGTDTQYF. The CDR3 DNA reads TGTGCCTGGGGGAGGGGGGGGACAGATACGCAGTATTTT.